A single sample is the source of the 17 T cell receptor beta chains below, sequenced in a study of blood T cell repertoires in COVID-19. The method was immunoSEQ multiplex PCR; TCRdb's version includes in-frame clones alone and lacks a portion of them. The sample lists about 94,000 clones, approximately 83% seen once, with around 6.9% in the top ten. The sequencing sample was made of peripheral blood. All receptors derive from a man aged 55 to 69 with acute or convalescent COVID-19.

This rearrangement joins TRBV5-1 to TRBJ2-5, with D hard to call. The germline gives CDR1 SGHRS, CDR2 YFSETQ. The CDR3 extends over 13 amino acids. Deletions cut 3 bases from V and 7 bases from J, with 13 bases between. The CDR3 loop is CASSSTPMGTQYF. The CDR3 DNA reads TGCGCCAGCAGCTCGACTCCCATGGGGACCCAGTACTTC.

The chain carries TRBV5-5 and TRBJ2-3, with TRBD2 identical over 11 bases. The CDR3 totals 16 residues. Germline lookup yields CDR1 SGHKS and CDR2 YYEKEE (reference sequence). J was trimmed by 5 bases and V by 1 base; bases with no gene match: 6. Here the CDR3 reads CASSLSPLAGGDTQYF. The CDR3 DNA sequence: TGTGCCAGCAGCTTGTCCCCCCTAGCGGGGGGAGATACGCAGTATTTT. The full variable domain, rest sourced from reference TRBV5-5 and TRBJ2-3, is DAGVTQSPTHLIKTRGQQVTLRCSPISGHKSVSWYQQVLGQGPQFIFQYYEKEERGRGNFPDRFSARQFPNYSSELNVNALLLGDSALYLCASSLSPLAGGDTQYFGPGTRLTVL.

The chain carries TRBV30 and TRBJ1-3; D remains ambiguous. This CDR3 has 19 residues. Germline lookup yields CDR1 GTSNPN and CDR2 SVGIG (reference sequence). Trimming left V 0 bases short and J 0 bases short, with 21 bases between. CDR3 region: CAWSVLRGNPSGSGNTIYF. The DNA for the CDR3 is TGTGCCTGGAGTGTACTGAGAGGGAATCCTTCGGGCTCTGGAAACACCATATATTTT.

The genes are TRBV30 and TRBJ2-1, with 7 bases aligning to TRBD1. V shed 1 base and J 4 bases; nucleotides not matched to a gene: 4. CDR3 length equals 14 residues. CDR1 is GTSNPN, CDR2 SVGIG, per germline (reference sequence). In DNA form, the CDR3 reads TGTGCCTGGAGTGGCGACAGGGCATACAATGAGCAGTTCTTC. Protein sequence: CAWSGDRAYNEQFF.

The rearrangement uses TRBV5-6 and TRBJ1-2; D ambiguous. Per germline, CDR1 SGHDT and CDR2 YYEEEE. The CDR3 consists of 13 residues. V lost 0 bases, J lost 2 bases, and 5 bases lay in between. CDR3 residues: CASSLVVNYGYTF. The CDR3 DNA reads TGTGCCAGCAGCTTGGTAGTAAACTATGGCTACACCTTC.

The rearrangement links TRBV25-1 to TRBJ1-2; D unclear. Trimming shortened V by 9 bases and J by 4 bases, and 21 bases separated the two germline ends. Germline V gene lookup returns CDR1 MGHDK and CDR2 SYGVNS. The CDR3 loop spans 15 amino acids. Written as DNA, the CDR3 is TGTGCCAGTGCCCCGTCCGAAATGAGGCTCTATGGCTACACCTTC. Encoded protein: CASAPSEMRLYGYTF.

V gene TRBV6-1 combines with J gene TRBJ1-1; tentatively, D is TRBD1 (5 bases). The CDR3 runs to 15 residues. CDR1 and CDR2 (germline): MNHNS, SASEGT. V gave up 3 bases and J gave up 1 base, with 12 bases separating them. CDR3 in DNA: TGTGCCAGCAGTGATTCCCGAAGGGGGAACACTGAAGCTTTCTTT. Translated: CASSDSRRGNTEAFF.

This sequence joins TRBV7-2 and TRBJ1-2; possibly TRBD1 for D (5 bases). Germline V gives CDR1 SGHTA, CDR2 FQGNSA. Trimming stripped 0 bases from V and 4 bases from J, with 18 bases between. The CDR3 covers 17 residues. The CDR3 loop reads CASSLAGFGRGSYGYTF. The CDR3, as DNA: TGTGCCAGCAGCTTAGCGGGATTTGGGAGGGGTAGCTATGGCTACACCTTC.

This clone was observed a single time. This chain connects TRBV5-4 to TRBJ2-4, with TRBD2 matching over 11 bases. Unmatched junction bases numbered 9, after V lost 5 bases and J lost 11 bases. CDR3 length: 14 amino acids. Germline lookup yields CDR1 SGHNT and CDR2 YYREEE (reference sequence). The CDR3 protein is CASSSGTSGDLQYF. CDR3 nucleotide sequence: TGTGCCAGCAGTTCCGGGACTAGCGGCGACCTTCAGTACTTC. Combining the CDR3 with reference TRBV5-4 and TRBJ2-4 gives the whole variable domain ETGVTQSPTHLIKTRGQQVTLRCSSQSGHNTVSWYQQALGQGPQFIFQYYREEENGRGNFPPRFSGLQFPNYSSELNVNALELDDSALYLCASSSGTSGDLQYFGAGTRLSVL.

This chain uses TRBV30 with TRBJ2-3; no clear D gene. CDR3 length: 16 residues. Per germline, CDR1 GTSNPN and CDR2 SVGIG (reference sequence). V was shortened by 3 bases and J by 0 bases, with 16 bases between the two germline ends. The CDR3 region is CAWSVLLGRSTDTQYF. The CDR3 DNA sequence: TGTGCCTGGAGCGTCCTACTGGGCAGGAGCACAGATACGCAGTATTTT.

This CDR3 reads CASSSQTGSYEQYF. In DNA, the CDR3 is TGTGCCAGCAGCTCGCAAACAGGATCCTACGAGCAGTACTTC. The rearrangement joins TRBV11-2 to TRBJ2-7; D may be TRBD1 (5 bases). V was cut by 4 bases and J by 1 base, with 11 bases left in between. This CDR3 comprises 14 residues. CDR1 and CDR2 from the germline V gene are SGHAT and FQNNGV.

With respect to this clone: The junction does not match germline at one end; this may be a read error. Other DNA sequences within the sample encode an identical CDR3. V is TRBV7-7 and J is TRBJ1-1; perhaps TRBD1 as D (5 bases). In germline, CDR1 is SSHAT, CDR2 FNYEAQ (reference sequence). The CDR3 runs to 13 residues. The CDR3 loop is CASSLDRGTEAFF. In DNA form, the CDR3 reads TGTGCTAGCAGCTTAGACCGGGGGACTGAAGCTTTCTTT.

V usage is TRBV11-3 and J usage is TRBJ2-2; 7 bases match TRBD1. This CDR3 spans 16 amino acids. Germline CDR1 and CDR2: SGHNT and YENEEA. Unmatched junction bases numbered 6, after V lost 5 bases and J lost 0 bases. The CDR3 sequence is CASSTRTGANTGELFF. The CDR3 DNA is TGTGCCAGCAGCACCCGGACAGGTGCGAACACCGGGGAGCTGTTTTTT.

The chain is built from TRBV9 and TRBJ2-1, with 9 bases aligning to TRBD1. Losses at the gene ends were 3 bases for V and 3 bases for J; bases not matched to a gene: 4. Germline V gives CDR1 SGDLS, CDR2 YYNGEE. The CDR3 runs to 15 residues. CDR3 sequence reads: CASSETGGGYNEQFF. The CDR3 DNA reads TGTGCCAGCAGCGAAACAGGGGGCGGCTACAATGAGCAGTTCTTC.

The V and J genes are TRBV23-1 and TRBJ1-1; weak D call: TRBD1 (6 bases). TRBV23-1 qualifies as an ORF whose function is uncertain. This CDR3 is built from 19 residues. Trimming took 3 bases from V and 3 from J, leaving 26 bases between them. The CDR3 here is CASSHRILRGQFGDTEAFF. The DNA of the CDR3 is TGCGCCAGCAGTCATCGAATCCTCAGGGGCCAATTTGGGGACACTGAAGCTTTCTTT.

The J gene is TRBJ1-5, the V gene TRBV5-8, with D tentatively TRBD1 (5 bases). The CDR3 runs to 14 residues. The germline CDR1 and CDR2 sequences are SGHTS and YDEGEE. Trimming took 5 bases from V and 0 from J, leaving 9 bases between them. The CDR3 region is CASSSDSSNQPQHF. CDR3 DNA: TGTGCCAGCAGTTCTGACAGTAGCAATCAGCCCCAGCATTTT.

The chain combines TRBV7-2 with TRBJ1-2; 7 bases fit TRBD1. CDR1 and CDR2 (germline): SGHTA, FQGNSA. The V gene end was trimmed by 5 bases and the J gene end by 7 bases; junction bases not matched to a gene: 16. CDR3 length: 16 residues. The CDR3 DNA reads TGTGCCAGCAGCAGTAGAGGGGGCGAAGGAAGAGGTGGCTACACCTTC. This codes for CASSSRGGEGRGGYTF. Drawing the rest from reference TRBV7-2 and TRBJ1-2, the complete variable domain is GAGVSQSPSNKVTEKGKDVELRCDPISGHTALYWYRQSLGQGLEFLIYFQGNSAPDKSGLPSDRFSAERTGGSVSTLTIQRTQQEDSAVYLCASSSRGGEGRGGYTFGSGTRLTVV.